These T cell receptor beta chains were read from a single sample in a study of vaccination and CD4 T cells after COVID-19. From the PCR reads, TCRdb called clonotypes with MiXCR, one entry per CDR3 protein. The data contain 7,100 or so distinct CDR3 sequences, just under 75% of them singletons. Which antigens these TCRs recognize remains unknown. The sequenced sample consisted of CD4+ T cells from blood, cultured in vitro. All receptors derive from a human donor who had recovered from COVID-19. The CDR3 runs from the conserved cysteine through the conserved F or W. The order of the fields is CDR3 DNA, CDR3 protein, clone size, V gene, J gene, D gene. D genes are given only for firm matches. Where a row states a size, it is once, few, many or the class of an expanded clone; other rows omit it.

TGTGCCAGCAGTTTCGGCAGGGTATCCTATAATTCACCCCTCCACTTT	CASSFGRVSYNSPLHF	once	TRBV12-3/TRBV12-4	TRBJ1-6	.
TGTGCCACCAGCAGAGTACCAACTGAAGGCTACACCTTC	CATSRVPTEGYTF	.	TRBV15	TRBJ1-2	.
TGTGCCAGTAGTATGGTCTTCCGGAACACTGAAGCTTTCTTT	CASSMVFRNTEAFF	.	TRBV19	TRBJ1-1	.
TGTGCCAGCAGCTTAGCGTTGGCGGGGGGGCATGGCTACACCTTC	CASSLALAGGHGYTF	few	TRBV7-2	TRBJ1-2	.
TGTGCCAGCAGTCTGAGACCCCTAGCGGGAGGAGGAGATACGCAGTATTTT	CASSLRPLAGGGDTQYF	.	TRBV12-3/TRBV12-4	TRBJ2-3	TRBD2
TGTGCCAGCAGCCGGGGGGAGTGGGCGAGGGACTACGAGCAGTACTTC	CASSRGEWARDYEQYF	.	TRBV12-3/TRBV12-4	TRBJ2-7	TRBD2
TGTGCCAGCAGCTTAACCGGGGCCGGAAACACCATATATTTT	CASSLTGAGNTIYF	.	TRBV7-3	TRBJ1-3	.
TGCGCCAGCAGCCAACCCGGGACTAGCGGACAAGAGACCCAGTACTTC	CASSQPGTSGQETQYF	few	TRBV4-1	TRBJ2-5	TRBD2
TGTGCCAGCAGCGTAGAGTTAGGGGGCTACGAGCAGTACTTC	CASSVELGGYEQYF	.	TRBV9	TRBJ2-7	.
TGCAGTGCTAGGGGCGACAGAGCCTATGGCTACACCTTC	CSARGDRAYGYTF	.	TRBV20-1	TRBJ1-2	.
TGTGCCAGCAGCTTAACAGGTTATGGCTACACCTTC	CASSLTGYGYTF	.	TRBV7-8	TRBJ1-2	.
TGCAGTGCTGGGGGGAGGGGGCGAAGTGGCGAGCAGTACTTC	CSAGGRGRSGEQYF	few	TRBV20-1	TRBJ2-7	.
TGTGCCAGCAGTTTAGTCAGCGATAGCAATCAGCCCCAGCATTTT	CASSLVSDSNQPQHF	few	TRBV6-5	TRBJ1-5	.
TGTGCCAGCAGACCCCACCCGGGACAGGGTCATGGCTACACCTTC	CASRPHPGQGHGYTF	.	TRBV6-1	TRBJ1-2	TRBD1
TGTGCCAGTAGTATCGCGGGGGTAAGAACCGGGGAGCTGTTTTTT	CASSIAGVRTGELFF	.	TRBV19	TRBJ2-2	TRBD2
TGTGCCAGCAGCGGAGACTCCACAGATACGCAGTATTTT	CASSGDSTDTQYF	.	TRBV6-4	TRBJ2-3	.
TGTGCCAGCAGCGGCGACGGGCAGGGAAGATTTACCTATAATTCACCCCTCCACTTT	CASSGDGQGRFTYNSPLHF	once	TRBV7-6	TRBJ1-6	.
TGTGCCAGCAGCTTCAACAGGGAAGAGACCCAGTACTTC	CASSFNREETQYF	few	TRBV7-2	TRBJ2-5	.
TGTGCCACCATGGCCACGATGTTGGCGATCTCTGAAGCTTTCTTT	CATMATMLAISEAFF	.	TRBV27	TRBJ1-1	.
TGTGCCAGCAGTTACGCGCCTACAGGGGTTCAGCCCCAGCATTTT	CASSYAPTGVQPQHF	.	TRBV6-2/TRBV6-3	TRBJ1-5	TRBD1
TGTGCCAGCAGCACGGACGGTCGACAGCCCCAGCATTTT	CASSTDGRQPQHF	large	TRBV2	TRBJ1-5	.
TGTGCCAGCAGCCCACCGGGGTATAGCAATCAGCCCCAGCATTTT	CASSPPGYSNQPQHF	.	TRBV14	TRBJ1-5	.
TGCGCCAGCAGCTCGGGGACAGGGAACTACGAGCAGTACTTC	CASSSGTGNYEQYF	few	TRBV5-1	TRBJ2-7	TRBD1
TGCAGCGGGGGCGAGGGCCGCTATGGCTACACCTTC	CSGGEGRYGYTF	.	TRBV29-1	TRBJ1-2	.
TGTGCCAGCTCGACCGGGACTAGAAGATCCAATGAGCAGTTCTTC	CASSTGTRRSNEQFF	.	TRBV6-2/TRBV6-3	TRBJ2-1	TRBD2
TGTGCCAGCAGTGCTTATCCGAATCAGCCCCAGCATTTT	CASSAYPNQPQHF	.	TRBV6-4	TRBJ1-5	.
TGTGCCAGCCACCCTGAGGGAGGGGCCTCGGGAGAGACCCAGTACTTC	CASHPEGGASGETQYF	few	TRBV25-1	TRBJ2-5	TRBD2
TGTGCCAGCATCGGACAGGGGTTGTGGGGCTACACCTTC	CASIGQGLWGYTF	.	TRBV6-1	TRBJ1-2	TRBD1
TGTGCCAGCAGCCCCCGCCGAAGGACAGGGAAAGGAGATACGCAGTATTTT	CASSPRRRTGKGDTQYF	.	TRBV28	TRBJ2-3	TRBD1
TGCAGTGCTAGAGATCTCGGGAGGTTCGCCGGGGAGCTGTTTTTT	CSARDLGRFAGELFF	.	TRBV20-1	TRBJ2-2	TRBD2
TGTGCCAGCAGTTACCCCTCGGTGGGAGAGACCCAGTACTTC	CASSYPSVGETQYF	.	TRBV6-5	TRBJ2-5	.
TGTGCCAGCAGCTGGTCTAGCGGGAGGACCTCCTACGAGCAGTACTTC	CASSWSSGRTSYEQYF	once	TRBV7-2	TRBJ2-7	TRBD2
TGTGCCAGCAGTGCCCCTGCTTGGGGGGGCAATCAGCCCCAGCATTTT	CASSAPAWGGNQPQHF	few	TRBV6-1	TRBJ1-5	.
TGTGCCAGCAGGGATCCTATTCAGGGACAGCCCCAGCATTTT	CASRDPIQGQPQHF	.	TRBV27	TRBJ1-5	.
TGCGCCAGCAGCCTCGGGGAAAGGTGGGTTAGTGAAGCTTTCTTT	CASSLGERWVSEAFF	.	TRBV5-1	TRBJ1-1	.
TGTGCCAGCAGCTTAGCTCCCGGGACAGGGTTTGGCTATGGCTACACCTTC	CASSLAPGTGFGYGYTF	large	TRBV5-4	TRBJ1-2	TRBD1
TGTGCCACCAGCCGGACTAGCGGGGACTCGGAGACCCAGTACTTC	CATSRTSGDSETQYF	.	TRBV24-1	TRBJ2-5	TRBD2
TGTGCCAGCAGTTTATTACCTACGAGTAGCGTTGAGCAGTACTTC	CASSLLPTSSVEQYF	.	TRBV28	TRBJ2-7	.
TGTGCCAGCAGACGGACAGGGGTTGGAGAAAAACTGTTTTTT	CASRRTGVGEKLFF	few	TRBV6-1	TRBJ1-4	TRBD1
TGTGCCAGCTCCTCCAGGGGGAGCCCGGCTTCGCCCCAGCATTTT	CASSSRGSPASPQHF	.	TRBV19	TRBJ1-5	TRBD1
TGTGCCAGCTTACTATCCGCCGGGGGGGGCCGGTATGGCTACACCTTC	CASLLSAGGGRYGYTF	large	TRBV7-2	TRBJ1-2	.
TGTGCCTGGATGAGGGGAGGGATCTCCTACAATGAGCAGTTCTTC	CAWMRGGISYNEQFF	.	TRBV30	TRBJ2-1	TRBD2
TGCAGTGCTAGTATCACGACAGGGTTTGGGAATCAGCCCCAGCATTTT	CSASITTGFGNQPQHF	medium-sized	TRBV20-1	TRBJ1-5	TRBD1
TGTGCCAGCAGTTTCAAGACTAGCGCACGCACAGATACGCAGTATTTT	CASSFKTSARTDTQYF	.	TRBV28	TRBJ2-3	TRBD2
TGTGCCAGCAGTTTTGGCCCCCCAGGGGACTATGGCTACACCTTC	CASSFGPPGDYGYTF	once	TRBV12-3/TRBV12-4	TRBJ1-2	.
TGTGCCAGCAGTTTAGCAGGCTCCCAAGAGACCCAGTACTTC	CASSLAGSQETQYF	once	TRBV27	TRBJ2-5	.
TGTGCCACCAGTGACCCCGGAACACAGGGAGAGCAGTACTTC	CATSDPGTQGEQYF	.	TRBV24-1	TRBJ2-7	.
TGCAGTGCTAGTCGGGGGAGTAAAAACACTGAAGCTTTCTTT	CSASRGSKNTEAFF	.	TRBV20-1	TRBJ1-1	.
TGTGCCAGCAGTCCTAGGGGCAGTACTAATGAAAAACTGTTTTTT	CASSPRGSTNEKLFF	.	TRBV27	TRBJ1-4	.
TGTGCCAGCAGGGGGGTAGCGGGAGTCTACGAGCAGTACTTC	CASRGVAGVYEQYF	.	TRBV2	TRBJ2-7	TRBD2
TGCAGTGCACGGAAGGACAGGGTGGTGGGCACTGAAGCTTTCTTT	CSARKDRVVGTEAFF	.	TRBV20-1	TRBJ1-1	TRBD1
TGTGCCAGCAGTCCAACTTATAGCAATCAGCCCCAGCATTTT	CASSPTYSNQPQHF	.	TRBV6-4	TRBJ1-5	.
TGTGCCAGTAGTATATCTGACAGGGGGCTTAACACTGAAGCTTTCTTT	CASSISDRGLNTEAFF	.	TRBV19	TRBJ1-1	TRBD1
TGTGCCAGCAGCTCGGGACAGCCACAAGAGACCCAGTACTTC	CASSSGQPQETQYF	few	TRBV7-9	TRBJ2-5	TRBD1
TGTGCCAGCAGCCCTGCCGGGACAGGGTTCTACGAGCAGTACTTC	CASSPAGTGFYEQYF	few	TRBV5-5	TRBJ2-7	TRBD1